This T cell receptor beta chain was captured in a study of STAT3 mutations in large granular lymphocyte leukemia. Turning to the study itself: Canonical activating STAT3 mutations were detected in roughly half of the longitudinally sequenced T-LGLL patients. The study, taken as a whole, reports: Some patients had dominant TCR clones larger than their STAT3 mutant burden. At least one immunodominant TCR beta clonotype appeared in every T-cell large granular lymphocyte leukemia patient.

Assay used: immunoSEQ multiplex PCR; TCRdb lists only in-frame clones, some missing. The sample holds roughly 2,000 clones; more than 60% are singletons and the top ten take approximately 50%. This clone appeared a few times. Its antigen is undetermined. Germline-derived CDR1 and CDR2 are SGHDN and FVKESK. The CDR3 has 17 amino acids. The V end lost 0 bases, the J end lost 6 bases, and 15 bases lay between the germline ends. Sequencing was carried out using peripheral blood mononuclear cells. The source is a man in his forties or fifties with T-cell large granular lymphocyte leukemia. Some clones in this sample may be carry-over from other donors' samples. The chain combines TRBV14 with TRBJ1-6; no definite D call. CDR3: CASSQDLGRRINSPLHF. CDR3 DNA: TGTGCCAGCAGCCAAGATTTAGGCAGGCGGATTAATTCACCCCTCCACTTT.